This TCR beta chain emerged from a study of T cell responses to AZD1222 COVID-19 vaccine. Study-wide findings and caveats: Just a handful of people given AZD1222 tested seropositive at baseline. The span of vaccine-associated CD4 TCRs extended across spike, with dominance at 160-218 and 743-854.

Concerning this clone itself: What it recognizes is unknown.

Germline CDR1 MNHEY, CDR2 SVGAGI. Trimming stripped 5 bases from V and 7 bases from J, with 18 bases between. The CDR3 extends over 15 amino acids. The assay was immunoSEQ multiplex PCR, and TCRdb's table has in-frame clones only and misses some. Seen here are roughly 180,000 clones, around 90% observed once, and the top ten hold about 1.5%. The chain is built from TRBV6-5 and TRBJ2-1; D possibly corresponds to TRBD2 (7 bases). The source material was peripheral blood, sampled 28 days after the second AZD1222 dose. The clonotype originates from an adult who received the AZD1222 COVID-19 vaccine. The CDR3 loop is CASSPIPGGQNEQFF. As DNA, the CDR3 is TGTGCCAGCAGTCCCATACCCGGGGGGCAAAATGAGCAGTTCTTC.